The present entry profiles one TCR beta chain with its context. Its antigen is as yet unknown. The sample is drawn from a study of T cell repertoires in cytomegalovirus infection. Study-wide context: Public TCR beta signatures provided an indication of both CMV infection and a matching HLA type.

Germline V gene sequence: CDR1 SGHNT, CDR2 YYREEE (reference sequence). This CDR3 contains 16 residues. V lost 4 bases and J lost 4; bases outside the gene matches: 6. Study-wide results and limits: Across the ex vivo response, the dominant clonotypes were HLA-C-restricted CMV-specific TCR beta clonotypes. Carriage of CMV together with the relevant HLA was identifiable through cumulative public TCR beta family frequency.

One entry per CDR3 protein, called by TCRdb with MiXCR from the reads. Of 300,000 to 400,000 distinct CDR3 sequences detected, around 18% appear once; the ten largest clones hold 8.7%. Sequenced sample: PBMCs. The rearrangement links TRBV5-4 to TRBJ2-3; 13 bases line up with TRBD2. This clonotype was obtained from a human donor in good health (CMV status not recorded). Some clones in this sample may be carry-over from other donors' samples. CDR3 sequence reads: CASSLKLAGGADTQYF. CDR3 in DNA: TGTGCCAGCAGCCTAAAACTAGCGGGAGGGGCAGATACGCAGTATTTT.